This T cell receptor beta chain was captured by sequencing in a study of Ad26.COV2.S vaccination and SARS-CoV-2 variants (dated by TCRdb to 2020 to 2023). A note on the overall study: Vaccine-arm donors came from COV1001, a multicentre, randomized, double-blind, placebo-controlled phase I-IIa trial of Ad26.COV2.S in healthy adults. Ad26.COV2.S was given intramuscularly at 5x10^10 or 1x10^11 viral particles, as a single shot or as two shots 56 days apart. Sequencing of the TCRbeta repertoire served to evaluate the specificity and breadth of SARS-CoV-2-reactive T cell receptors following Ad26.COV2.S vaccination. A total of 32 samples were included in the TCR-sequenced set, comprising some 20 Ad26.COV2.S vaccine recipients, 5 placebo recipients and 8 SARS-CoV-2 convalescent individuals. Trial participants were randomized into five groups of five, in which low-dose or high-dose Ad26.COV2.S was given once or twice, or placebo was given on both occasions. Throughout the experiments and outcome assessment, investigators stayed blinded to trial group allocation.

The immunoSEQ Assay was the method used to sequence TCRbeta CDR3 regions. After extraction, genomic DNA underwent amplification by bias-controlled multiplex PCR, followed by high-throughput sequencing. The study's own analysis went as follows. Collapsing and filtering of sequences were performed to quantify the absolute abundance of each unique TCRbeta CDR3 region. Usable DNA was measured by amplifying reference genes present in all nucleated cells, and TCRbeta template counts were normalized to that usable DNA to estimate T cell fraction. Repertoire TCRs were annotated as SARS-CoV-2-specific by exact matching of V gene, CDR3 amino acid sequence and J gene to a known reactive TCR set. The reference SARS-CoV-2 TCR set was obtained from MIRA and was filtered for enrichment in COVID-19-positive ImmuneCODE repertoires, whereby public or cross-reactive TCRs were removed. Based on the MIRA antigens, annotated TCRs were further analysed at the level of specific ORF or position within ORF. Depth was the summed frequency of annotated unique rearrangements, while breadth was defined as annotated unique rearrangements over total unique productive rearrangements. Two-sided Wilcoxon rank-sum tests were applied when comparing TCR breadth between groups. TCRdb limited this immuneACCESS table to in-frame rearrangements with V and J called. A share of clones is missing; checked studies link under half to unresolved V genes, and the rest is unexplained. That table furnishes V, J and clone size, whereas the DNA furnished D and trimming. Across this sample there are 300,000 to 400,000 clones, with around 86% seen only once. The ten biggest clones cover about 3.5% of the sample.

From the cysteine up to the phenylalanine, the CDR3 has a length of 13 residues. Left in the record is the CDR3 DNA by itself, 39 bases read in frame from the first base. The trim is 3 bases for V and 7 bases for J, with a gap of 12 bases between the germline ends. According to the germline V gene, CDR1 reads SNHLY and CDR2 reads FYNNEI. This clone was detected a few times. It lacks a known antigen. Per-base quality was not reported, and no clone a single base away is much larger than it. Study-wide conclusions, independent of this receptor: The authors noted that the TCR breadth and depth analyses may have underestimated total T cell responses. The study lacked the statistical power to compare responses across vaccine doses or regimens. After vaccination, spike-specific CD8+ and CD4+ T cell responses were reported to show substantial breadth. Vaccine and placebo recipients had comparable non-spike TCR breadth, which fits with the vaccine containing only spike. Higher spike-specific TCR breadth was observed in Ad26.COV2.S recipients than in placebo recipients (P = 0.0014).

Reading the label with the study, this specimen's treatment or condition is: some 20 received Ad26.COV2.S at low or high dose, single or two shots; 5 received placebo; per-sample allocation not given. For vaccine and placebo recipients, repertoires were sequenced using samples collected on day 63 after the first injection. Between 29 July and 7 August 2020, Cohort 1b enrolled 20 to 30 adults aged 18-55 years at one site in Boston, USA. Ad26.COV2.S was a replication-incompetent adenovirus type 26 vector expressing a prefusion-stabilized SARS-CoV-2 spike protein from the original Wuhan strain. The sequenced sample was peripheral blood, obtained in a trial of Ad26.COV2.S vaccine versus placebo. The sequence links TRBV2 to TRBJ1-1; tentative D gene TRBD1, with 6 bases matching. This TCR was recovered from a person aged 18-60 years who received the Ad26.COV2.S COVID-19 vaccine or a placebo. At the DNA level, the sequence is TGTGCCAGCAGTGATGGGGGGCTTGGTGAAGCTTTCTTT. The translation is CASSDGGLGEAFF.